The rows below give T cell receptor beta chains drawn from one sample of a study of blood T cell repertoires in COVID-19. The data were produced by immunoSEQ multiplex PCR, yet TCRdb's version contains in-frame clones alone and is incomplete. The repertoire includes roughly 400,000 clones, roughly 90% of them detected once, and 1.4% to 1.5% sits in the top ten. The material sequenced was PBMCs or T cells enriched from blood (not recorded which). The receptors were gathered from a woman aged 18-29 years who had been exposed to COVID-19. Each CDR3 is given with its conserved first and last residue. A clone size is listed for some rows: how often the clone was seen (once, few, many), or a class if it is expanded.

clone_size v_call cdr3_aa
NA TRBV6-5 CASDRGQSGEKLFF
NA TRBV5-4 CASSFSVARSNSPLHF
NA TRBV3-1/TRBV3-2 CASSQDLGSGKWDGELFF
NA TRBV7-2 CASSLDLAGTGELFF
NA TRBV20-1 CSASQWTEAFF
NA TRBV11-3 CASSPSSGYNEQFF
NA TRBV6-2/TRBV6-3 CASSYGGHTNDGYTF
few TRBV29-1 CSVELAGGLRDEQYF
NA TRBV7-6 CASSLGTTGTGGFDGYTF
NA TRBV5-1 CASSVGQVRGGEKLFF
NA TRBV9 CASSVEGAVNTEAFF
NA TRBV6-1 CASSDNLTGSTSSYEQYF
NA TRBV7-8 CASSFVIRTGSYGYTF
NA TRBV15 CATSRGTGTGGRDEQYF
NA TRBV2 CASSEASGGYNEQFF
NA TRBV10-3 CAISAGREEKLFF
NA TRBV5-5 CASSPGTPTLYNEQFF
NA TRBV7-2 CASSVKGNLGSPLHF
NA TRBV27 CASSLQGAPEAFF
NA TRBV27 CASSFDSGGVNTGELFF
NA TRBV5-1 CASSPSTGTWDRGTTNYGYTF
NA TRBV28 CASSFKGTVLWGYTF